Following are 26 T cell receptor beta chains from one sample sequenced in a study of glioma-infiltrating T cells. Amplification of TCR alpha and beta CDR3 regions from RNA used iRepertoire nested multiplex PCR. TCRdb redid the calling of the multiplex PCR reads with MiXCR, one entry per CDR3 protein. Of some 130,000 distinct CDR3 sequences listed, roughly a quarter are singletons. Specimen: glioma tissue, nonneoplastic brain tissue, or PBMCs (not recorded which). These receptors came from a human donor with low-grade glioma or glioblastoma, undergoing nonglioma brain surgery, or in good health (not recorded which).

The chain carries TRBV29-1 and TRBJ2-1; D assignment may be TRBD1 or TRBD2 (6 bases each). This CDR3 is built from 14 residues. The germline V and J ends were trimmed by 5 bases and 1 base, with 12 bases remaining between them. CDR1 is SQVTM, CDR2 ANQGSEA, per germline. The CDR3 loop is CSVKGGGSYNEQFF. The DNA for the CDR3 is TGCAGCGTTAAGGGGGGCGGATCCTACAATGAGCAGTTCTTC.

This clonotype has a count of ten or more. The rearrangement links TRBV27 to TRBJ1-5; D is ambiguous. This CDR3 spans 16 amino acids. With 3 bases removed from V and 4 bases from J, the gap between germline ends came to 16 bases. CDR1 and CDR2 from the germline V gene are MNHEY and SMNVEV (reference sequence). The CDR3 sequence: CASSFPSLSPNQPQHF. The CDR3 nucleotides are TGTGCCAGCAGTTTTCCCTCCTTGTCCCCAAATCAGCCCCAGCATTTT.

This clonotype has a count of ten or more. The chain links TRBV7-2 to TRBJ2-3; 7 bases are shared with TRBD2. The V gene end was trimmed by 1 base and the J gene end by 5 bases; junction bases not matched to a gene: 0. CDR1 and CDR2 from the germline V gene are SGHTA and FQGNSA. This CDR3 is 13 amino acids long. CDR3 coding DNA: TGTGCCAGCAGCTTAGGCGGGAGAGATACGCAGTATTTT. Amino acid sequence: CASSLGGRDTQYF.

The chain combines TRBV3-1 with TRBJ2-5; 11 positions agree with TRBD2. This CDR3 contains 17 residues. Germline CDR1 reads LGHDT; CDR2 reads YNNKEL (reference sequence). Unmatched junction bases numbered 13, after V lost 7 bases and J lost 3 bases. Here the CDR3 DNA reads TGTGCCAGCACCACTAGCGGGGGCCTTGATTGGGAAGAGACCCAGTACTTC. Amino acids: CASTTSGGLDWEETQYF.

This clonotype has more than one count but fewer than ten. The chain recombines TRBV20-1 with TRBJ1-5, with 9 nucleotides matching TRBD1. Trimming removed 4 bases from V and 3 bases from J; junction bases left unmatched: 19. Per germline, CDR1 DFQATT and CDR2 SNEGSKA (reference sequence). The CDR3 totals 19 residues. CDR3 region: CSATRDRDLIFPNNQPQHF. For the CDR3, the DNA is TGCAGTGCTACCCGGGACAGGGATCTCATATTCCCTAACAATCAGCCCCAGCATTTT.

The chain is built from TRBV2 and TRBJ2-1; 14 positions agree with TRBD2. V lost 4 bases to trimming and J lost 9 bases; unmatched junction nucleotides: 2. This CDR3 has 14 amino acids. Looked up from germline, CDR1 is SNHLY and CDR2 is FYNNEI. This chain's CDR3 is CASSVGLAGGEQFF. CDR3 bases: TGTGCCAGCAGTGTCGGACTAGCGGGGGGTGAGCAGTTCTTC.

This clonotype was recorded at least ten times. The V gene is TRBV27, the J gene TRBJ1-5, with 7 bases fitting TRBD1. J was trimmed by 0 bases and V by 6 bases; bases with no gene match: 5. CDR1 and CDR2 (germline): MNHEY, SMNVEV (reference sequence). The CDR3 covers 15 residues. Here the CDR3 reads CASRLTGFSNQPQHF. In DNA, the CDR3 is TGTGCCAGCAGACTGACAGGGTTTAGCAATCAGCCCCAGCATTTT.

The sample holds many counts of this clonotype. The chain is built from TRBV28 and TRBJ2-1, with TRBD2 as a possible D gene (5 bases). Between the trimmed V and J ends, which lost 5 bases and 4 bases, there was a span of 18 bases. CDR3 length: 16 residues. CDR1 and CDR2 from the germline V gene are MDHEN and SYDVKM. DNA for the CDR3: TGTGCCAGCAGTCTCATATCCGGAGGTTCGTACAATGAGCAGTTCTTC. This translates into CASSLISGGSYNEQFF.

This clonotype has just a few counts. The chain combines TRBV24-1 with TRBJ2-2; maybe TRBD2 (5 bases). V was clipped by 8 bases and J by 2 bases, with 20 bases between them. Germline V lookup: CDR1 KGHDR, CDR2 SFDVKD. This CDR3 is 17 amino acids long. As DNA, the CDR3 is TGTGCCACCAATATGATCGGTTGGCGGGTTAACACCGGGGAGCTGTTTTTT. The encoded protein is CATNMIGWRVNTGELFF.

The V and J genes are TRBV2 and TRBJ1-3; tentative D call: TRBD1 (6 bases). V lost 4 bases and J 0 bases, leaving 10 bases between the germline ends. CDR3 size: 15 residues. Germline V gives CDR1 SNHLY, CDR2 FYNNEI. This CDR3 is CASSARGSSGNTIYF. CDR3 bases: TGTGCCAGCAGTGCCAGGGGTAGCTCTGGAAACACCATATATTTT. Based on the CDR3 plus reference TRBV2 and TRBJ1-3, the full variable domain is EPEVTQTPSHQVTQMGQEVILRCVPISNHLYFYWYRQILGQKVEFLVSFYNNEISEKSEIFDDQFSVERPDGSNFTLKIRSTKLEDSAMYFCASSARGSSGNTIYFGEGSWLTVV.

This clonotype has at least ten counts. The rearrangement links TRBV28 to TRBJ1-5; 11 bases map to TRBD1. Germline-derived CDR1 and CDR2 are MDHEN and SYDVKM. The CDR3 totals 19 residues. V lost 7 bases to trimming and J lost 3 bases; unmatched junction nucleotides: 17. This CDR3 reads CASNSYLDRGHPTNQPQHF. CDR3 coding DNA: TGTGCCAGCAACTCATATCTGGACAGGGGGCATCCCACCAATCAGCCCCAGCATTTT.

Only a few counts were recorded for this clonotype. The gene calls are TRBV2 and TRBJ1-2, with 7 bases that match TRBD1. Unmatched junction bases numbered 8, after V lost 5 bases and J lost 8 bases. Germline CDR1 reads SNHLY; CDR2 reads FYNNEI. CDR3 size: 13 residues. In nucleotides, the CDR3 is TGTGCCAGCAGTCAAACAGGGGACAAAGGCTACACCTTC. Protein sequence: CASSQTGDKGYTF.

V usage is TRBV3-1 and J usage is TRBJ1-1; unclear D gene. The length of the CDR3 is 13 residues. V was trimmed by 3 bases and J by 0 bases, leaving 5 bases between them. Germline CDR1 is LGHDT and CDR2 is YNNKEL (reference sequence). CDR3 region: CASSHGLNTEAFF. The DNA for the CDR3 is TGTGCCAGCAGCCACGGGTTGAACACTGAAGCTTTCTTT.

Ten or more counts support this clonotype. The V and J genes are TRBV4-1 and TRBJ2-3; TRBD2 agrees at 7 bases. V was pared by 0 bases and J by 0 bases, with 3 bases of the junction left unmatched. From germline, CDR1 is MGHRA and CDR2 YSYEKL. This CDR3 has 16 residues. The CDR3 DNA reads as TGCGCCAGCAGCCAAGATCAAGCGGGGAGCACAGATACGCAGTATTTT. This sequence encodes CASSQDQAGSTDTQYF.

The genes are TRBV7-8 and TRBJ1-4, with 8 bases lining up with TRBD1. This CDR3 has 18 amino acids. Germline V gene sequence: CDR1 SGHVS, CDR2 FQNEAQ. J gave up 4 bases and V 2 bases, and 12 bases lay outside the gene matches. The CDR3, as DNA: TGTGCCAGCAGCTTAAGGGACGCAGGGGGCGGATTTAATGAAAAACTGTTTTTT. Residues: CASSLRDAGGGFNEKLFF.

This clonotype was found many times. J is TRBJ2-5 and V is TRBV27, with TRBD1 matching 9 bases. The V segment lost 5 bases and the J segment 5 bases; nucleotides outside the gene matches: 6. Germline CDR1 reads MNHEY; CDR2 reads SMNVEV (reference sequence). The CDR3 has 14 residues. In DNA form, the CDR3 reads TGTGCCAGCAGTGCGACAGGGGGGATGGAGACCCAGTACTTC. The encoded protein is CASSATGGMETQYF.

This clonotype was counted only a few times. This chain joins TRBV20-1 and TRBJ1-4; no clear D gene. The V end was cut by 3 bases, the J end by 0 bases, with 14 bases between. The CDR3 runs 16 residues. Germline loops: CDR1 DFQATT, CDR2 SNEGSKA (reference sequence). The CDR3 sequence: CSASENTPATNEKLFF. The CDR3 DNA reads as TGCAGTGCTAGTGAGAATACACCCGCAACTAATGAAAAACTGTTTTTT.

In this sample, this clonotype turned up a few times. The V gene is TRBV28, the J gene TRBJ1-1, with D unresolved. This CDR3 contains 15 residues. Germline values: CDR1 MDHEN, CDR2 SYDVKM. Trimming shortened V by 5 bases and J by 2 bases, and 15 bases separated the two germline ends. The CDR3 nucleotides are TGTGCCAGCAGTAGCCTGCCCGCTATCAACACTGAAGCTTTCTTT. It encodes CASSSLPAINTEAFF. Full variable domain (outside the CDR3, taken from reference TRBV28 and TRBJ1-1): DVKVTQSSRYLVKRTGEKVFLECVQDMDHENMFWYRQDPGLGLRLIYFSYDVKMKEKGDIPEGYSVSREKKERFSLILESASTNQTSMYLCASSSLPAINTEAFFGQGTRLTVV.

The rearrangement joins TRBV12-3 or TRBV12-4 to TRBJ2-3, with 15 bases identical to TRBD2. The CDR3 is 16 amino acids. V shed 6 bases and J 7 bases; nucleotides not matched to a gene: 8. The CDR3 here is CASSPTGLAGGYTQYF. CDR3 bases: TGTGCCAGCAGCCCGACCGGACTAGCGGGGGGGTATACGCAGTATTTT.

The chain has TRBV30 and TRBJ1-5; D not certain. V lost 0 bases and J 7 bases, leaving 7 bases between the germline ends. Germline V lookup: CDR1 GTSNPN, CDR2 SVGIG (reference sequence). This CDR3 spans 12 amino acids. In nucleotides, the CDR3 is TGTGCCTGGAGTGTATCGCTGCAGCCCCAGCATTTT. It specifies CAWSVSLQPQHF.

There are many counts of this clonotype. The rearrangement uses TRBV28 and TRBJ1-3, with 8 bases aligning to TRBD1. The germline gives CDR1 MDHEN, CDR2 SYDVKM. Trimming cost V 4 bases and J 4 bases; bases outside gene matches: 6. This CDR3 comprises 15 residues. In nucleotides, the CDR3 is TGTGCCAGCAGTTCACTCGACAGGGGCGGAAACACCATATATTTT. It encodes CASSSLDRGGNTIYF. The complete variable domain, with remaining parts taken from reference TRBV28 and TRBJ1-3, reads DVKVTQSSRYLVKRTGEKVFLECVQDMDHENMFWYRQDPGLGLRLIYFSYDVKMKEKGDIPEGYSVSREKKERFSLILESASTNQTSMYLCASSSLDRGGNTIYFGEGSWLTVV.

Note on this clonotype: The final CDR3 position lacks the conserved phenylalanine or tryptophan, pointing to a likely read error. The V and J genes are TRBV6-6 and TRBJ2-5; 7 positions agree with TRBD1. This CDR3 is 16 amino acids long. Germline assignment: CDR1 MNHNY and CDR2 SVGAGI (reference sequence). The CDR3 nucleotides are TGTGCCGGCAGTTACCATAGGGGGCGATCCCAAGAGACCCAGTACTTA. It yields the protein CAGSYHRGRSQETQYL.

This chain links TRBV11-2 with TRBJ1-1, with 9 bases lining up with TRBD1. The CDR3 consists of 15 residues. The germline V gene encodes CDR1 SGHAT and CDR2 FQNNGV. Trimming removed 6 bases from V and 2 bases from J; junction bases left unmatched: 7. In DNA form, the CDR3 reads TGTGCCAGCAGACCACAGGGGGCTTCCAACACTGAAGCTTTCTTT. Its translation is CASRPQGASNTEAFF.

The table lists this clonotype with many counts. The chain links TRBV6-1 to TRBJ1-6; D is undetermined. Trimming shortened V by 5 bases and J by 0 bases, and 14 bases separated the two germline ends. Germline CDR1 and CDR2: MNHNS and SASEGT. The CDR3 contains 17 residues. Here the CDR3 DNA reads TGTGCCAGCAGTCCGACTATCCGGAGCTCCTATAATTCACCCCTCCACTTT. It yields the protein CASSPTIRSSYNSPLHF.

The chain links TRBV10-3 to TRBJ2-7, with unresolved D. The CDR3 sequence is 13 residues long. Trimming removed 8 bases from V and 7 bases from J, with 18 bases in between. Germline loops: CDR1 ENHRY, CDR2 SYGVKD. DNA of the CDR3: TGTGCCATCGATTTGAGACCCCCGTGGGAGCAGTACGTC. Its protein is CAIDLRPPWEQYV.

The sample holds many counts of this clonotype. The J gene is TRBJ2-1, the V gene TRBV7-6, with no clear D. This CDR3 contains 14 residues. Germline values: CDR1 SGHVS, CDR2 FNYEAQ. V was shortened by 3 bases and J by 2 bases, with 8 bases between the two germline ends. CDR3 region: CASSFLNPYNEQFF. Here the CDR3 DNA reads TGTGCCAGCAGCTTCTTAAACCCCTACAATGAGCAGTTCTTC.